This T cell receptor beta chain was identified during a study of OX40 agonist ivuxolimab in advanced cancers. CDR3 length: 11 residues. V lost 4 bases, J lost 12 bases, and 7 bases stayed unmatched. CDR1 is SQVTM and CDR2 is ANQGSEA in the germline V gene. As regards this clone: Its antigen remains unknown.

TCRdb keeps only in-frame clones here, not all; method: immunoSEQ multiplex PCR. Of approximately 65,000 clones in the sample, around 87% were seen once. Notes on the study in general: Antigen specificity of clonally expanded peripheral T cells was not established.

This specimen was CD4+ or CD8+ T cells sorted from blood, taken in a trial of the OX40 agonist ivuxolimab. The clonotype originates from an adult with an advanced solid tumor such as melanoma, head and neck, liver or kidney cancer. V usage is TRBV29-1 and J usage is TRBJ1-1, with TRBD1 matching over 8 bases. In DNA form, the CDR3 reads TGCAGCGTTGTAAAGGACAGGGTCCCTTTCTTT. Translation gives CSVVKDRVPFF.